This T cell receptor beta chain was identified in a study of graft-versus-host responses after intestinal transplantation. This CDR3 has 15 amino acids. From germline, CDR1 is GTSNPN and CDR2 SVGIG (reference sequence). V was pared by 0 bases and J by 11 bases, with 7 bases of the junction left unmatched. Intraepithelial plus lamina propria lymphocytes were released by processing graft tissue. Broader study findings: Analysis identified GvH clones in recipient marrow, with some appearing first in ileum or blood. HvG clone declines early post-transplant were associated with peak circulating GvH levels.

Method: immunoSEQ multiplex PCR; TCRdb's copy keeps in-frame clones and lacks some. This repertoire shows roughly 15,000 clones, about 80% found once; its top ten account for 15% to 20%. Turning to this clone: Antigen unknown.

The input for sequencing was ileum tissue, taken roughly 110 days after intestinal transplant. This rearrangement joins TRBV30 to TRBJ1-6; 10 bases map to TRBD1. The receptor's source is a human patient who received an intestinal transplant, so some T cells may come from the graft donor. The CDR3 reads CAWSVRDRGWAPLHF. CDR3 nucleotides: TGTGCCTGGAGTGTAAGGGACAGGGGATGGGCACCCCTCCACTTT.